This TCR beta chain comes out of a study of blood T cells in healthy people across ages. The CDR3 extends over 15 amino acids. Losses at the gene ends were 6 bases for V and 1 base for J; bases not matched to a gene: 8. The V gene's germline CDR1 is DFQATT and CDR2 SNEGSKA (reference sequence). Study-wide points: The authors considered diversity estimates from one million T cells to be underestimates.

PCR was performed a second time for about 7 to 12 cycles using a sample-barcoded 5' primer and a J-beta primer mix. All samples yielded 3 million or more CDR3-containing paired-end reads. Via MiXCR, TCRdb re-called the 5' RACE reads, giving one row per CDR3 protein. Altogether 1.5 million to 2 million distinct CDR3 sequences are present, around 36% being singletons, with the ten largest covering 10% to 12%. With respect to this clonotype: What it binds is unknown.

The source is a woman between 25 and 40 years old in good health. Sequencing used blood. The chain joins TRBV20-1 to TRBJ2-2; 7 nucleotides match TRBD1. The CDR3 reads CSAKTGTVNTGELFF. The CDR3 DNA reads TGCAGTGCCAAAACCGGGACAGTGAACACCGGGGAGCTGTTTTTT.